This T cell receptor (beta chain) was captured in a study of glioma-infiltrating T cells (dated by TCRdb to the mid-2010s). Notes on the research overall: Sequencing of TCR alpha- and beta-chain repertoires was performed on glioma tissue, on non-neoplastic brain tissue, and on matched peripheral blood mononuclear cells. Three low-grade glioma patients, under ten primary glioblastoma patients and three non-glioma patients contributing non-neoplastic brain tissue were included in the paired cohort. To measure how far tissue and blood T-cell populations diverged, each tissue-infiltrating repertoire was compared against the peripheral blood repertoire of the same patient. The full study reports these points: VJ-independent divergence between tissue and blood was found to be below expectation in non-neoplastic patients but above expectation in all gliomas, particularly low-grade gliomas. Only a very small number of CDR3 sequences turned up in both tissue and blood, a result put down to high CDR3 diversity combined with limited sampling. Group comparisons were based on small numbers of patients: three non-neoplastic, three low-grade glioma and several glioblastoma patients.

TCR alpha and beta CDR3 regions were amplified with the iRepertoire nested amplicon-rescue multiplex PCR (arm-PCR) platform from RNA. The input for one-step reverse transcription and amplification was roughly 85-400 ng of tissue mRNA or PBMC total RNA. After bead purification, a secondary multiplex PCR added Illumina adapters, and libraries were gel-purified between 200 and 400 bp. Internal 6-nucleotide barcodes were carried by the libraries and were used for demultiplexing. Sequencing of libraries was performed on an Illumina MiSeq with 2x220 or 2x250 nucleotide paired-end reads. As for how the authors treated the data: FLASH 1.2.11 was used to merge paired reads, and BWA-MEM then aligned the reads to the GRCh37 human genome before TRA and TRB reads were extracted. For V and J assignment, an IMGT-derived reference of cassette sequences and CDR3 motifs that included pseudogenes was used. Reads were translated in three frames, and productive CDR3s were defined as those with a C...FGXG motif and no stop codons. Clonotypes were defined as unique combinations of V-J cassette pair and CDR3 amino acid sequence. Reads were filtered by Hamming distance, with the threshold set by the sequence error rate of each sample in mapped regions. TCRdb passed the public sequencing reads through fastp at Q25 and MiXCR, retaining productive beta sequences. Entries are consolidated by CDR3 protein sequence, retaining the most common genes and DNA. TCRdb assigned the V and J calls; the authors' analysis was not used. The sample table holds 35,000 to 45,000 distinct CDR3 sequences, of which approximately 20% were seen once. Roughly 7% of the sample comes from the top ten.

A word on this clonotype: This clone's antigen is unknown. Just one base apart from a much larger clone, this may be a read error.

Looking up the germline V gene yields CDR1 SNHLY and CDR2 FYNNEI. The CDR3 contains 15 residues, cysteine and phenylalanine counted. The entry retains the CDR3 DNA only, 45 bases that are in frame from base 1. The sequenced sample consisted of glioma tissue, nonneoplastic brain tissue, or PBMCs (not recorded which). The receptor was isolated from a human donor with low-grade glioma or glioblastoma, undergoing nonglioma brain surgery, or in good health (not recorded which). Here the chain combines TRBV2 and TRBJ2-7, with no confident D gene call. The CDR3 protein is CASSERPLYSYGQYF. The nucleotide sequence is given as TGTGCCAGCAGTGAAAGGCCGTTATACTCCTACGGGCAGTACTTC.